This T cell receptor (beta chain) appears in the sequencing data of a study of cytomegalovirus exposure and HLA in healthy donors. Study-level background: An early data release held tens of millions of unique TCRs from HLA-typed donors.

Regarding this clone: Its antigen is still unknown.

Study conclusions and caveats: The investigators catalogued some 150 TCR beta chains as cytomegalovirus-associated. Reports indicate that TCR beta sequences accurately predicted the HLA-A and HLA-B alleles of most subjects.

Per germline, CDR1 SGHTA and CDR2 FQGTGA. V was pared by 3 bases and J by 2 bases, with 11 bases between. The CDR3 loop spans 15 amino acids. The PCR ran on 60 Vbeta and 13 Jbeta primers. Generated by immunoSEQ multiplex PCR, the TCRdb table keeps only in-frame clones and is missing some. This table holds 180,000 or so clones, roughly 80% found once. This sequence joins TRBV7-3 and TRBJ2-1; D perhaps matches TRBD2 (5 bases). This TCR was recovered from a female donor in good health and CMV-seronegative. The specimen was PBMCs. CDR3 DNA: TGTGCCAGCAGCTTTTTCGGGGTACCCTACAATGAGCAGTTCTTC. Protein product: CASSFFGVPYNEQFF.